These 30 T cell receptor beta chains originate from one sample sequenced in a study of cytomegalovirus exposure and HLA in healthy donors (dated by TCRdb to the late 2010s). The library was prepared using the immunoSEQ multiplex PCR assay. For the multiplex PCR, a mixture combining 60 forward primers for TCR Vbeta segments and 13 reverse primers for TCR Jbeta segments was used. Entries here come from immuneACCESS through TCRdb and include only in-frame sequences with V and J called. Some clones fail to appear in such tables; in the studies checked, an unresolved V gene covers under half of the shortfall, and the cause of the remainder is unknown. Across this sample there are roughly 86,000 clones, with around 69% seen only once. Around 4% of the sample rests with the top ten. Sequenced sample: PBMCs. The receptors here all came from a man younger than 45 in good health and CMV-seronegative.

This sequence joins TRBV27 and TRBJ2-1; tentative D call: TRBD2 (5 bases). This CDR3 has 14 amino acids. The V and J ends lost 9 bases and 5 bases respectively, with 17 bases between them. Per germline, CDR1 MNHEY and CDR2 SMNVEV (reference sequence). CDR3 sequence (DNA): TGTGCCAGTTTAAAGGGCGGGTCTGACAATGAGCAGTTCTTC. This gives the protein CASLKGGSDNEQFF.

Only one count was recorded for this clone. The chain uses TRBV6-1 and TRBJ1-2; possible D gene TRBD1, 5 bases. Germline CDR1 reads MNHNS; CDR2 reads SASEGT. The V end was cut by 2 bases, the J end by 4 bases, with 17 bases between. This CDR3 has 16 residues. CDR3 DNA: TGTGCCAGCAGTGAATATTATCGAGCCGGGGGCTATGGCTACACCTTC. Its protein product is CASSEYYRAGGYGYTF.

CDR3 amino acids: CASSLADSGGGTEAFF. CDR3 in DNA: TGCGCCAGCAGCTTGGCGGATTCAGGGGGAGGCACTGAAGCTTTCTTT. The chain recombines TRBV5-1 with TRBJ1-1; 7 nucleotides line up with TRBD1. The CDR3 consists of 16 residues. The germline gives CDR1 SGHRS, CDR2 YFSETQ. Trimming removed 0 bases from V and 4 bases from J; junction bases left unmatched: 9.

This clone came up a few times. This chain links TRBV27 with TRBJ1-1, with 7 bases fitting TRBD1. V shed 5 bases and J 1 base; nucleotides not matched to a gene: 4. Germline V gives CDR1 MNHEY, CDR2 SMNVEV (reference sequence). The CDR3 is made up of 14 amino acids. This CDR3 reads CASSRRQGNTEAFF. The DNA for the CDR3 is TGTGCCAGCAGTCGGCGACAGGGGAACACTGAAGCTTTCTTT.

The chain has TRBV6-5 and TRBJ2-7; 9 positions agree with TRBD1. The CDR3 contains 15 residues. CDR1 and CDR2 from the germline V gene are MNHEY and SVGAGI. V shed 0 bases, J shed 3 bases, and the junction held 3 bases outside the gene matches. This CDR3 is CASSYSDRGHYEQYF. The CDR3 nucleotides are TGTGCCAGCAGTTACTCGGACAGGGGCCACTACGAGCAGTACTTC.

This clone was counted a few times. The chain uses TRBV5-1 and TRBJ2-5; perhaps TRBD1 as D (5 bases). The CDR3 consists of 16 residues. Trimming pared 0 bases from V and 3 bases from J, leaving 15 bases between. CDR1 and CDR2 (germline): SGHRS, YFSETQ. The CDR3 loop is CASSLGAGQGKETQYF. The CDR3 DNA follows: TGCGCCAGCAGCTTGGGGGCCGGGCAGGGAAAAGAGACCCAGTACTTC. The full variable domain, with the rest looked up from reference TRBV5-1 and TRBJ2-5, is KAGVTQTPRYLIKTRGQQVTLSCSPISGHRSVSWYQQTPGQGLQFLFEYFSETQRNKGNFPGRFSGRQFSNSRSEMNVSTLELGDSALYLCASSLGAGQGKETQYFGPGTRLLVL.

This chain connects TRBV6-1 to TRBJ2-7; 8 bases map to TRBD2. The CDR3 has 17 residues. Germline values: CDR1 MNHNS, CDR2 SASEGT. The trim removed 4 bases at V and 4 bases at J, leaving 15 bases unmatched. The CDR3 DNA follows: TGTGCCAGCAGTGTTTCAGCGGGAGCCCTAGGGGGATACGAGCAGTACTTC. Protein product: CASSVSAGALGGYEQYF.

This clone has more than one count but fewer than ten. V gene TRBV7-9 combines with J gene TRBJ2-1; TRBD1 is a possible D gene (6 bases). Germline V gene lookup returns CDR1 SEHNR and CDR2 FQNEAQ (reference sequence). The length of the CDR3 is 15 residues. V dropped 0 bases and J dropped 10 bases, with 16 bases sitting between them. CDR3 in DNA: TGTGCCAGCAGCTTAGCGCAGGGGCTAGCTAGGGAGCAGTTCTTC. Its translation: CASSLAQGLAREQFF.

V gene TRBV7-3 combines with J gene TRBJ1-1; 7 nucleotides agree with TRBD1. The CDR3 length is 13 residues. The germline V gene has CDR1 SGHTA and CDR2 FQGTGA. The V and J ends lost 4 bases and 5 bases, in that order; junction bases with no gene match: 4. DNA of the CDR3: TGTGCCAGCAGCTCCCAGACAGGGACTGAAGCTTTCTTT. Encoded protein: CASSSQTGTEAFF.

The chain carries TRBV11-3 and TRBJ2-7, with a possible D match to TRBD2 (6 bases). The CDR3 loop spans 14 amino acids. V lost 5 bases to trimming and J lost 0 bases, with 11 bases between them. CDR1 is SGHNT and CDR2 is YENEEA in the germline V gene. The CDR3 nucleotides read TGTGCCAGCAGCCCCGGGACTGGCTCCTACGAGCAGTACTTC. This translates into CASSPGTGSYEQYF. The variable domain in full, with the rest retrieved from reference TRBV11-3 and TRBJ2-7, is EAGVVQSPRYKIIEKKQPVAFWCNPISGHNTLYWYLQNLGQGPELLIRYENEEAVDDSQLPKDRFSAERLKGVDSTLKIQPAELGDSAVYLCASSPGTGSYEQYFGPGTRLTVT.

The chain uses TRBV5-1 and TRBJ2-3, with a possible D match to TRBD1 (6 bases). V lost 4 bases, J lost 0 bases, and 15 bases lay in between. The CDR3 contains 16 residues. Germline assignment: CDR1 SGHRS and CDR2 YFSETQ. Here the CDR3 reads CASSHRQAASTDTQYF. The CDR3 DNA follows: TGCGCCAGCAGCCATAGACAGGCAGCTAGCACAGATACGCAGTATTTT.

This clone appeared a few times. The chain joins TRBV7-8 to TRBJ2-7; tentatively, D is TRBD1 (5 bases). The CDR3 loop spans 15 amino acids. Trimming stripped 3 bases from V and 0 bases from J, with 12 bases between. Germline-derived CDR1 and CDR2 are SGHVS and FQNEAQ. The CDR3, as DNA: TGTGCCAGCAGCTTCACCACAGACAGCTCCTACGAGCAGTACTTC. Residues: CASSFTTDSSYEQYF.

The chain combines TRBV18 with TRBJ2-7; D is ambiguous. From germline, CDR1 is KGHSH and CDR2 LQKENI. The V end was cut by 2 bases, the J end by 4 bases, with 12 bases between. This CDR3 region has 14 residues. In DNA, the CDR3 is TGTGCCAGCTCACCAAGCGTAACCGGGTACGAGCAGTACTTC. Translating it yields CASSPSVTGYEQYF.

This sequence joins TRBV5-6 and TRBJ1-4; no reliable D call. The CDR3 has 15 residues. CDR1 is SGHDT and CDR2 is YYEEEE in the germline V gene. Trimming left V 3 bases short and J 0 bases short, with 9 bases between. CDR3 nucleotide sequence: TGTGCCAGCAGCTACCCCGGAGCAACTAATGAAAAACTGTTTTTT. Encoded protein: CASSYPGATNEKLFF.

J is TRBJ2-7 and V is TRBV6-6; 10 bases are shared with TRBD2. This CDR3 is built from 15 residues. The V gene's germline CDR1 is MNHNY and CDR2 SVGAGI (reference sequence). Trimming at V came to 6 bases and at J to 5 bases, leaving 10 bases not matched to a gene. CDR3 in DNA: TGTGCCAGCAGGATGAATAGCGGGAGGTTCAACGAGCAGTACTTC. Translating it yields CASRMNSGRFNEQYF.

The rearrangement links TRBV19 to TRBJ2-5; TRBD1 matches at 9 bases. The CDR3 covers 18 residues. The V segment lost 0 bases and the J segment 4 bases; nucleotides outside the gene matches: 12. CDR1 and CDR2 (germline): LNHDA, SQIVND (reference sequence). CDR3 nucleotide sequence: TGTGCCAGTAGTATAGATTACGCTCGGACAGGGGTGGCAGAGACCCAGTACTTC. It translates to CASSIDYARTGVAETQYF.

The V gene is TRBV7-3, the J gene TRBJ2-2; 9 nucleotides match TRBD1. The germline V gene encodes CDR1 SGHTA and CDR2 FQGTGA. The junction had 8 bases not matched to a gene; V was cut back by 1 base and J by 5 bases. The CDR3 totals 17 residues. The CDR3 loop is CASSLIGQGMGTGELFF. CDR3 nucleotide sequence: TGTGCCAGCAGCTTAATAGGACAGGGGATGGGAACCGGGGAGCTGTTTTTT.

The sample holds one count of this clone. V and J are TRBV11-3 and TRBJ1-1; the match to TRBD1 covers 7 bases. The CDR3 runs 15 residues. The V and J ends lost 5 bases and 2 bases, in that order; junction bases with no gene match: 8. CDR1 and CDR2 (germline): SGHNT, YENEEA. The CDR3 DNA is TGTGCCAGCAGCCCACGGACAGGAGGAAACACTGAAGCTTTCTTT. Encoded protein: CASSPRTGGNTEAFF.

The CDR3 region is CASSHRSIQSTYEQYF. CDR3 nucleotides: TGCGCCAGCAGTCACCGCTCCATACAGAGCACCTACGAGCAGTACTTC. The J gene is TRBJ2-7, the V gene TRBV23-1; no definite D call. TRBV23-1 belongs to the ORF category, with a function that is uncertain. The CDR3 spans 16 residues. V lost 3 bases and J 2 bases, leaving 17 bases between the germline ends.

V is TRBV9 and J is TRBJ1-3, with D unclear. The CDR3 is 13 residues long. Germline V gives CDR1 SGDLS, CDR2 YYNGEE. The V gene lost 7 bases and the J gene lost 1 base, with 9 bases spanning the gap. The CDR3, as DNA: TGTGCCAGCGGCCTCTTTTCTGGAAACACCATATATTTT. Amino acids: CASGLFSGNTIYF.

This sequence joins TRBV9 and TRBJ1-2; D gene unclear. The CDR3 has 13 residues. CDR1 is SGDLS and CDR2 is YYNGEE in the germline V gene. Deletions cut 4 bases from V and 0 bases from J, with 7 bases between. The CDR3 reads CASSQTPNYGYTF. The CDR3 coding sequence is TGTGCCAGCAGCCAGACACCTAACTATGGCTACACCTTC.

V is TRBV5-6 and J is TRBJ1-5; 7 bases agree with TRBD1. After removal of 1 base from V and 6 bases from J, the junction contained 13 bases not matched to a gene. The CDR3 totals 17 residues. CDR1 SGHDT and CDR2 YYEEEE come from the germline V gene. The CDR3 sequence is CASSLPRTGLKSQPQHF. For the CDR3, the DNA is TGTGCCAGCAGCTTGCCGCGGACAGGCCTGAAATCTCAGCCCCAGCATTTT.

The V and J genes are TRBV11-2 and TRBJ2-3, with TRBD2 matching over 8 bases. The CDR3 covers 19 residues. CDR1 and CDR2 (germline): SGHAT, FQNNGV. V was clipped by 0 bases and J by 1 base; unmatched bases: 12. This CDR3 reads CASSLDLGITSGRTDTQYF. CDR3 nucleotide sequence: TGTGCCAGCAGCTTAGATCTGGGGATTACTAGCGGTCGCACAGATACGCAGTATTTT.

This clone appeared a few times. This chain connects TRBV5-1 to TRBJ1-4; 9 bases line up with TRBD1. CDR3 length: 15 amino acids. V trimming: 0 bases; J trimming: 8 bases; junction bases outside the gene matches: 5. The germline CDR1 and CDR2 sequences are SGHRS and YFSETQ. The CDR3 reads CASSLGDREGEKLFF. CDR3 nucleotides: TGCGCCAGCAGCTTGGGGGACAGGGAGGGAGAAAAACTGTTTTTT.

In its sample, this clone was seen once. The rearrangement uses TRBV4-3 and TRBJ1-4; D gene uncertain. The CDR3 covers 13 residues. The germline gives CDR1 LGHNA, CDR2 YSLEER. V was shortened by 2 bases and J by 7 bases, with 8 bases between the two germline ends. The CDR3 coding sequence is TGCGCCAGCAGCCAATACGAAGCTGAAAAACTGTTTTTT. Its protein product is CASSQYEAEKLFF.

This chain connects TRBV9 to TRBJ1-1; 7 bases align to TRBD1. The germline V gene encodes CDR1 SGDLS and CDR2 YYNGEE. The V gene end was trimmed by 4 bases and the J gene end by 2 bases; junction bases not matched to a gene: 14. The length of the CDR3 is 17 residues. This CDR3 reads CASSISTGPKLNTEAFF. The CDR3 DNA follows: TGTGCCAGCAGCATCTCGACAGGGCCTAAACTAAACACTGAAGCTTTCTTT.

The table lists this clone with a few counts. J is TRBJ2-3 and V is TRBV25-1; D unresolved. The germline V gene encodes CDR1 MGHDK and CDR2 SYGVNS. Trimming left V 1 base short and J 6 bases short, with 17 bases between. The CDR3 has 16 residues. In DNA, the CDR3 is TGTGCCAGCAGTGAATCTAGGCCCGCGGCGCGGGATACGCAGTATTTT. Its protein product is CASSESRPAARDTQYF.

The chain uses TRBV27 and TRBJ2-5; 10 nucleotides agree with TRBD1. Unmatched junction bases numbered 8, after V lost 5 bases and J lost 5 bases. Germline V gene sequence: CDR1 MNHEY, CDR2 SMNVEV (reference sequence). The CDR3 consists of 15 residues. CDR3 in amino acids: CASSTQTGGAETQYF. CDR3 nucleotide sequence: TGTGCCAGCAGTACCCAGACAGGGGGCGCCGAGACCCAGTACTTC.

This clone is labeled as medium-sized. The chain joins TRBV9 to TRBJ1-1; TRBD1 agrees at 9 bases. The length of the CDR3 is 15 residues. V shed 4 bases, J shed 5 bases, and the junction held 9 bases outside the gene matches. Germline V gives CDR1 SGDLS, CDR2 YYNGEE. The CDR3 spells CASSTKPGQGTEAFF. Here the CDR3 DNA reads TGTGCCAGCAGCACTAAGCCGGGACAGGGTACTGAAGCTTTCTTT.

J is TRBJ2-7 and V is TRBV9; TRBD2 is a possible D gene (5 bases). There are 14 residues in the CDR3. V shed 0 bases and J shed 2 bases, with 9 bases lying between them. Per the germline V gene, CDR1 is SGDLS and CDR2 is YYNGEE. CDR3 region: CASSVADGTYEQYF. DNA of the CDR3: TGTGCCAGCAGCGTAGCCGACGGGACCTACGAGCAGTACTTC. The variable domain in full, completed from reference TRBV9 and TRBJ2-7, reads DSGVTQTPKHLITATGQRVTLRCSPRSGDLSVYWYQQSLDQGLQFLIQYYNGEERAKGNILERFSAQQFPDLHSELNLSSLELGDSALYFCASSVADGTYEQYFGPGTRLTVT.